The text below deals with one T cell receptor beta chain. What this receptor recognizes is not known. Per-base quality was not reported, and no clone a single base away is much larger than it. The data belong to a study of response to subunit inactivated influenza vaccine (dated by TCRdb to the late 2010s). A note on the overall study: To follow how T cells responded to a trivalent subunit inactivated influenza vaccine, the researchers relied on deep quantitative profiling of the T cell receptor repertoire. The full study reports these points: According to the authors, only a limited number of new T cells may be recruited by each seasonal influenza vaccination.

Receptor amplification or capture employed RT-PCR. This sample was sequenced with an Illumina HiSeq 2500. TCRdb reprocessed the public reads (quality trimming at Q25 with fastp, clone calling with MiXCR) and kept in-frame beta chains. Records with the same CDR3 protein are collapsed into one entry carrying the most frequent genes and DNA. Counted in this sample were about 530,000 distinct CDR3 sequences; about 12% of them appeared once. Approximately 10% of the sample rests with the top ten. From a lookup of the germline V gene, CDR1 and CDR2 are ENHRY and SYGVKD. CDR3 length: 13 amino acids, cysteine to phenylalanine. The read is trimmed to its CDR3 DNA, 39 bases read in frame from base 1. The germline V and J ends show losses of 0 bases and 7 bases respectively, and no gene match explains 0 bases of the junction.

Material: PBMCs from blood, obtained on the day of vaccination. The chain is encoded by TRBV10-3 joined to TRBJ2-4, with 7 bases matching TRBD2. The TCR was taken from a man aged 50-60 years who received an inactivated influenza vaccine. Donor details come from another sample of the same person, matched by shared clones. The CDR3 is CAISESGGNIQYF. The bases read TGTGCCATCAGTGAGTCCGGGGGGAACATTCAGTACTTC.